The 29 T cell receptor beta chains below all came from one sample that was sequenced in a study of blood T cell repertoires in COVID-19. Profiled with immunoSEQ multiplex PCR; TCRdb holds only in-frame clones, not every one. The table records 95,000 to 150,000 clones, roughly three quarters of them present only once. The specimen was peripheral blood. Receptors originate from a woman aged 80 or older with acute or convalescent COVID-19.

V gene TRBV5-4 combines with J gene TRBJ1-1; tentative D call: TRBD1 (5 bases). The CDR3 is made up of 13 amino acids. CDR1 is SGHNT and CDR2 is YYREEE in the germline V gene (reference sequence). V lost 2 bases to trimming and J lost 5 bases, with 10 bases between them. This CDR3 reads CASSFIGGTEAFF. The CDR3 DNA sequence: TGTGCCAGCAGCTTTATCGGGGGGACTGAAGCTTTCTTT. Full variable domain (missing parts from reference TRBV5-4 and TRBJ1-1): ETGVTQSPTHLIKTRGQQVTLRCSSQSGHNTVSWYQQALGQGPQFIFQYYREEENGRGNFPPRFSGLQFPNYSSELNVNALELDDSALYLCASSFIGGTEAFFGQGTRLTVV.

The chain couples TRBV5-6 to TRBJ1-1; D is unclear. Trimming removed 1 base at V and 5 bases at J, with 15 bases between. Germline V CDR1 and CDR2: SGHDT, YYEEEE. This CDR3 spans 15 amino acids. The DNA of the CDR3 is TGTGCCAGCAGCTTGTGGACCCCGTCGGGGACTGAAGCTTTCTTT. Protein product: CASSLWTPSGTEAFF.

This clone was seen more than once but under ten times. CDR3 in DNA: TGTGCCAGCAGCGTAAGGCAGGGCTCTGGAAACACCATATATTTT. Protein: CASSVRQGSGNTIYF. This rearrangement joins TRBV9 to TRBJ1-3, with TRBD1 as a possible D gene (5 bases). CDR1 SGDLS and CDR2 YYNGEE come from the germline V gene. The CDR3 loop spans 15 amino acids. V lost 1 base and J 0 bases, leaving 8 bases between the germline ends.

This clone was counted once. The chain carries TRBV19 and TRBJ1-2; perhaps TRBD1 as D (6 bases). This CDR3 contains 14 residues. V was clipped by 5 bases and J by 4 bases, with 14 bases between them. The germline V gene has CDR1 LNHDA and CDR2 SQIVND (reference sequence). The DNA for the CDR3 is TGTGCCAGTAGTTTCGCAGGGGACACCTATGGCTACACCTTC. Translating gives CASSFAGDTYGYTF.

The table lists this clone with a count of one. The chain joins TRBV3-1 (or the pseudogene TRBV3-2) to TRBJ2-2; 7 nucleotides agree with TRBD1. The J segment lost 4 bases and the V segment lost 3 bases, leaving 8 bases of the junction unmatched. Germline V gene lookup returns CDR1 LGHDT and CDR2 YNNKEL (reference sequence). The CDR3 totals 16 residues. CDR3: CASSQGPRGFTGELFF. In DNA form, the CDR3 reads TGTGCCAGCAGCCAGGGGCCCAGGGGGTTCACCGGGGAGCTGTTTTTT.

This chain connects TRBV12-3 or TRBV12-4 to TRBJ1-2; 7 bases match TRBD1. V shed 5 bases, J shed 7 bases, and the junction held 1 base outside the gene matches. This CDR3 contains 11 residues. The CDR3 here is CASSNRGGYTF. The CDR3, as DNA: TGTGCCAGCAGTAACAGGGGTGGCTACACCTTC.

The chain recombines TRBV19 with TRBJ2-5; tentative D call: TRBD2 (6 bases). The CDR3 runs 12 residues. V was clipped by 5 bases and J by 4 bases, with 8 bases between them. The germline V gene has CDR1 LNHDA and CDR2 SQIVND (reference sequence). CDR3 in amino acids: CASSDGGETQYF. In DNA form, the CDR3 reads TGTGCCAGTAGTGACGGGGGAGAGACCCAGTACTTC.

The chain is built from TRBV5-8 and TRBJ1-2, with D hard to call. Germline CDR1 and CDR2: SGHTS and YDEGEE. Trimming shortened V by 1 base and J by 2 bases, and 9 bases separated the two germline ends. The length of the CDR3 is 14 residues. CDR3 region: CASSLIPGNYGYTF. The CDR3 DNA reads as TGTGCCAGCAGCTTGATTCCCGGGAACTATGGCTACACCTTC.

This clone turned up a few times. The chain recombines TRBV19 with TRBJ2-5, with a tentative D call TRBD2 (6 bases). CDR3 length: 16 amino acids. CDR1 and CDR2 (germline): LNHDA, SQIVND (reference sequence). The V gene lost 8 bases and the J gene lost 3 bases, with 22 bases spanning the gap. CDR3 sequence: CASGSGSPPGEETQYF. Written as DNA, the CDR3 is TGTGCCAGTGGATCCGGAAGTCCCCCGGGGGAAGAGACCCAGTACTTC.

This sequence joins TRBV2 and TRBJ1-2, with 11 positions matching TRBD1. Germline-derived CDR1 and CDR2 are SNHLY and FYNNEI. J gave up 9 bases and V 2 bases, and 5 bases lay outside the gene matches. This CDR3 contains 14 residues. The CDR3 coding sequence is TGTGCCAGCAGTGAATGGGACAGGGGGTTGAGCTACACCTTC. Protein: CASSEWDRGLSYTF.

The gene calls are TRBV4-3 and TRBJ2-5, with TRBD1 matching 7 bases. Trimming at V came to 0 bases and at J to 5 bases, leaving 12 bases not matched to a gene. Germline V gene sequence: CDR1 LGHNA, CDR2 YSLEER. The CDR3 has 17 residues. Here the CDR3 DNA reads TGCGCCAGCAGCCAAGAACTTCCGGGACAGTGGGGGGAGACCCAGTACTTC. It is translated as CASSQELPGQWGETQYF.

This rearrangement joins TRBV28 to TRBJ1-5; TRBD1 is a possible D gene (6 bases). Trimming left V 10 bases short and J 0 bases short, with 22 bases between. This CDR3 has 17 residues. CDR1 and CDR2 from the germline V gene are MDHEN and SYDVKM. CDR3 nucleotides: TGTGCCACCTCCCAGGGGCCCCCCATATATAGCAATCAGCCCCAGCATTTT. It yields the protein CATSQGPPIYSNQPQHF.

The J gene is TRBJ2-5, the V gene TRBV24-1, with 11 bases aligning to TRBD1. The CDR3 loop spans 16 amino acids. V lost 4 bases, J lost 4 bases, and 7 bases stayed unmatched. Looked up from germline, CDR1 is KGHDR and CDR2 is SFDVKD. The CDR3 protein is CATSDPGQGVGETQYF. CDR3 DNA sequence: TGTGCCACCAGTGACCCGGGACAGGGGGTCGGAGAGACCCAGTACTTC.

The chain uses TRBV12-3 or TRBV12-4 and TRBJ1-2; 8 bases are shared with TRBD1. This CDR3 contains 13 residues. The trim removed 6 bases at V and 8 bases at J, leaving 8 bases unmatched. The CDR3 protein is CASSSGQVLGYTF. DNA of the CDR3: TGTGCCAGCAGCTCGGGACAGGTTTTGGGCTACACCTTC.

The CDR3: CASSQVVTLNYGYTF. CDR3 sequence (DNA): TGCGCCAGCAGCCAAGTGGTGACACTTAACTATGGCTACACCTTC. The rearrangement joins TRBV4-3 to TRBJ1-2; D not certain. Trimming took 1 base from V and 1 from J, leaving 10 bases between them. The CDR3 covers 15 residues. Germline loops: CDR1 LGHNA, CDR2 YSLEER.

This chain joins TRBV7-2 and TRBJ2-7, with a weak D call TRBD2 (6 bases). Per the germline V gene, CDR1 is SGHTA and CDR2 is FQGNSA. The CDR3 sequence is 14 residues long. The V and J ends lost 1 base and 3 bases respectively, with 10 bases between them. CDR3 in amino acids: CASSLGLANYEQYF. CDR3 nucleotide sequence: TGTGCCAGCAGCTTAGGGCTAGCGAACTACGAGCAGTACTTC.

This chain uses TRBV3-1 (or the pseudogene TRBV3-2) with TRBJ1-1; weak D call: TRBD1 (6 bases). The CDR3 runs 13 residues. Germline assignment: CDR1 LGHDT and CDR2 YNNKEL (reference sequence). The ends were cut back, 5 bases at V and 9 bases at J, with 16 bases in the middle. The CDR3 here is CASSLSRDTKAFF. CDR3 sequence (DNA): TGTGCCAGCAGCTTATCCCGGGACACCAAAGCTTTCTTT.

DNA of the CDR3: TGCAGCGTTGAGGAGCGGGGCTCCTACAATGAGCAGTTCTTC. Translation: CSVEERGSYNEQFF. V usage is TRBV29-1 and J usage is TRBJ2-1; 7 bases fit TRBD2. The CDR3 sequence is 14 residues long. The germline gives CDR1 SQVTM, CDR2 ANQGSEA. The trim removed 3 bases at V and 0 bases at J, leaving 2 bases unmatched.

In nucleotides, the CDR3 is TGCGCCAGCAGTCATAAGGAGACTGAAGCTTTCTTT. Translating it yields CASSHKETEAFF. This chain joins TRBV23-1 and TRBJ1-1; unclear D gene. TRBV23-1 falls under the ORF class, with uncertain function. V lost 3 bases and J lost 5, with 7 bases in between. The CDR3 is made up of 12 amino acids.

The J gene is TRBJ2-3, the V gene TRBV19; the D gene is possibly TRBD2 (7 bases). The CDR3 runs to 15 residues. Germline lookup yields CDR1 LNHDA and CDR2 SQIVND (reference sequence). The V end was cut by 5 bases, the J end by 3 bases, with 15 bases between. The CDR3 spells CASSPLAGATDTQYF. For the CDR3, the DNA is TGTGCCAGTAGTCCTCTGGCGGGGGCAACAGATACGCAGTATTTT.

About this clone: This could be a read error, since a much larger clone is one nucleotide away. The genes are TRBV4-3 and TRBJ2-1, with TRBD2 identical over 12 bases. Germline trimming cut 4 bases from V and 6 bases from J; bases unmatched to any gene: 4. There are 15 residues in the CDR3. Germline values: CDR1 LGHNA, CDR2 YSLEER. As DNA, the CDR3 is TGCGCCAGCAGCCCTGGACTAGCGGGGACCAATGAGCAGTTCTTC. It translates to CASSPGLAGTNEQFF.

The V and J genes are TRBV5-4 and TRBJ1-1; D not certain. Germline CDR1 SGHNT, CDR2 YYREEE (reference sequence). The CDR3 contains 16 residues. The germline V and J ends were trimmed by 0 bases and 6 bases, with 18 bases remaining between them. The CDR3 DNA is TGTGCCAGCAGCTTGGATCTCTCGGTTGGAGCCCCTGAAGCTTTCTTT. Translated: CASSLDLSVGAPEAFF.

This sequence joins TRBV10-2 and TRBJ1-2, with TRBD1 matching over 7 bases. The CDR3 is made up of 14 amino acids. J lost 2 bases, V lost 2 bases, and 2 bases had no gene match. From germline, CDR1 is WSHSY and CDR2 SAAADI. The CDR3 region has the DNA TGCGCCAGCAGTGAGGGACAGGAAAACTATGGCTACACCTTC. It encodes CASSEGQENYGYTF.

The CDR3 coding sequence is TGTGCCAGCAGGATTGACAGGGGGGACTATGGCTACACCTTC. This encodes CASRIDRGDYGYTF. This chain uses TRBV6-5 with TRBJ1-2; 9 positions agree with TRBD1. The CDR3 extends over 14 amino acids. Germline V gene data show CDR1 as MNHEY and CDR2 as SVGAGI. The J segment lost 3 bases and the V segment lost 6 bases, leaving 5 bases of the junction unmatched.

This chain joins TRBV10-3 and TRBJ1-3; no reliable D call. The CDR3 runs 12 residues. V was trimmed by 8 bases and J by 4 bases, leaving 9 bases between them. Germline loops: CDR1 ENHRY, CDR2 SYGVKD. CDR3 bases: TGTGCCATCGGGAGAAACGGAAACACCATATATTTT. It encodes CAIGRNGNTIYF.

The V gene is TRBV6-1, the J gene TRBJ1-1; D possibly corresponds to TRBD1 (6 bases). The CDR3 is made up of 14 amino acids. The germline CDR1 and CDR2 sequences are MNHNS and SASEGT. V lost 3 bases and J lost 3, with 11 bases in between. Here the CDR3 DNA reads TGTGCCAGCAGTGACAGGGGTAAGGACACTGAAGCTTTCTTT. Its protein is CASSDRGKDTEAFF.

This clone has more than one count but fewer than ten. The V call is TRBV29-1, the J call TRBJ1-2, with D possibly TRBD1 on 5 matching bases. Trimming pared 1 base from V and 2 bases from J, leaving 11 bases between. This CDR3 comprises 14 residues. In germline, CDR1 is SQVTM, CDR2 ANQGSEA. The CDR3 spells CSVEGGDRNYGYTF. As DNA, the CDR3 is TGCAGCGTTGAAGGGGGTGACAGAAACTATGGCTACACCTTC.

Only a few counts were recorded for this clone. The rearrangement links TRBV7-9 to TRBJ1-4, with 12 bases matching TRBD1. Germline-derived CDR1 and CDR2 are SEHNR and FQNEAQ (reference sequence). V was clipped by 1 base and J by 11 bases; unmatched bases: 8. This CDR3 contains 16 residues. This CDR3 is CASSLGSGTGGSKLFF. As DNA, the CDR3 is TGTGCCAGCAGCTTAGGGTCCGGGACAGGGGGCAGCAAACTGTTTTTT.

The gene calls are TRBV10-3 and TRBJ2-1, with 11 bases lining up with TRBD1. With V trimmed by 4 bases and J by 5 bases, 4 bases remained unmatched. CDR3 length equals 15 residues. Germline-derived CDR1 and CDR2 are ENHRY and SYGVKD. The CDR3 region has the DNA TGTGCCATCAGTGCCCCGGGACAGGGGGACAATGAGCAGTTCTTC. It yields the protein CAISAPGQGDNEQFF.